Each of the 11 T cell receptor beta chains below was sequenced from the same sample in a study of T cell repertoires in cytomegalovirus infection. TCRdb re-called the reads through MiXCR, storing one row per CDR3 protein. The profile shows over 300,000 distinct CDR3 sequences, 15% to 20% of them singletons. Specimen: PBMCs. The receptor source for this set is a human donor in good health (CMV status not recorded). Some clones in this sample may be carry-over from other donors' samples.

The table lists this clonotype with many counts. As DNA, the CDR3 is TGTGCCAGCAGTCTTCCCGGACAACTGAACACTGAAGCTTTCTTT. Translating it yields CASSLPGQLNTEAFF. This chain uses TRBV28 with TRBJ1-1; D perhaps matches TRBD1 (5 bases). V lost 5 bases and J 0 bases, leaving 13 bases between the germline ends. Per the germline V gene, CDR1 is MDHEN and CDR2 is SYDVKM. The CDR3 length is 15 residues. The full variable domain, with the rest looked up from reference TRBV28 and TRBJ1-1, is DVKVTQSSRYLVKRTGEKVFLECVQDMDHENMFWYRQDPGLGLRLIYFSYDVKMKEKGDIPEGYSVSREKKERFSLILESASTNQTSMYLCASSLPGQLNTEAFFGQGTRLTVV.

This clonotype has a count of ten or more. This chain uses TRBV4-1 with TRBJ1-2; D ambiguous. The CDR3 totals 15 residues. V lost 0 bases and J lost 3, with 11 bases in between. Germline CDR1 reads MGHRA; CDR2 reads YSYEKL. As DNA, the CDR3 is TGCGCCAGCAGCCAAGATGGGAGCCGAGACTATGGCTACACCTTC. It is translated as CASSQDGSRDYGYTF.

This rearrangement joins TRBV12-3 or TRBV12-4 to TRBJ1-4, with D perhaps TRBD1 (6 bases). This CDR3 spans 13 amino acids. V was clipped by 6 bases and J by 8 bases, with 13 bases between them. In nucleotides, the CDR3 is TGTGCCAGCAGGAACGGACAGTGGGAAAAACTGTTTTTT. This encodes CASRNGQWEKLFF.

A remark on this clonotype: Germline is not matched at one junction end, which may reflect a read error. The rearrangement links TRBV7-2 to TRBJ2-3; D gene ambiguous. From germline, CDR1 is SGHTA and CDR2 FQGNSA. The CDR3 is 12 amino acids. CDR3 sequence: CASSPYTETQYF. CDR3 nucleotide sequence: TGTGCCAGCAGCCCTTATACAGAAACGCAGTATTTT.

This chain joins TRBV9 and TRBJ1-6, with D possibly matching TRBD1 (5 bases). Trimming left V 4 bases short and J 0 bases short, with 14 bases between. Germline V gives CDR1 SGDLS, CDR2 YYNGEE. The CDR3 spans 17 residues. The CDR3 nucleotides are TGTGCCAGCAGCCCAGTGTGGGGGAGCTCCTATAATTCACCCCTCCACTTT. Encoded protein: CASSPVWGSSYNSPLHF.

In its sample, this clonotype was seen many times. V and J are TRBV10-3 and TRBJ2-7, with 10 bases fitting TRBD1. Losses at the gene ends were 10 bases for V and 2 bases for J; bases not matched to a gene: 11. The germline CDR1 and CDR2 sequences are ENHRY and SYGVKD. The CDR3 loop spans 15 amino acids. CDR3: CATQTRTGGAYEQYF. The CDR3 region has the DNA TGTGCCACTCAGACTCGGACAGGGGGGGCCTACGAGCAGTACTTC.

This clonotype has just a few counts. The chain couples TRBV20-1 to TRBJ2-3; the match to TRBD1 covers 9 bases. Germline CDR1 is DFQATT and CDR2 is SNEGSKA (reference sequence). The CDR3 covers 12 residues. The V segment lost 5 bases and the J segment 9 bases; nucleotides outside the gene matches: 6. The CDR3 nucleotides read TGCAGTGCTCGACAGGGGGGGAGAACGCAGTATTTT. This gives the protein CSARQGGRTQYF.

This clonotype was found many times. The CDR3 bases are TGTGCCAGCAGCCGATCTTTTGGGACAGGGAACACTGAAGCTTTCTTT. It encodes CASSRSFGTGNTEAFF. The V gene is TRBV4-2, the J gene TRBJ1-1; 8 positions match TRBD1. Trimming at V came to 4 bases and at J to 1 base, leaving 8 bases not matched to a gene. CDR1 is LGHNA, CDR2 YNFKEQ, per germline. This CDR3 has 16 amino acids.

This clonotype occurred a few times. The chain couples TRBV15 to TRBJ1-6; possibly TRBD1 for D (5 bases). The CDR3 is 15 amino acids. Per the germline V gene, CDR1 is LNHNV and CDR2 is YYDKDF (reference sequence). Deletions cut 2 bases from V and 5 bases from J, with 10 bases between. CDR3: CATSRSRGNNSPLHF. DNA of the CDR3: TGTGCCACCAGCAGATCCCGGGGGAATAATTCACCCCTCCACTTT.

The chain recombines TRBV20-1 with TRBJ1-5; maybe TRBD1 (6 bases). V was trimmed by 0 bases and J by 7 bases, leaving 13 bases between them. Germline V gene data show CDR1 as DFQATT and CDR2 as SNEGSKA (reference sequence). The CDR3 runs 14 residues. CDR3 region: CSARDPGGGQPQHF. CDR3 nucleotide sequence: TGCAGTGCTAGAGATCCCGGGGGCGGCCAGCCCCAGCATTTT.

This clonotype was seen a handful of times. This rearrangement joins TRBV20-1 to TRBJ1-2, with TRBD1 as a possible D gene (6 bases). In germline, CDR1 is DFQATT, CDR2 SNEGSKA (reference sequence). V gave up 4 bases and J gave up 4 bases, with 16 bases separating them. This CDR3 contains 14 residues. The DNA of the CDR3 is TGCAGTGCTACCCTGGGGGGGCTTACCTATGGCTACACCTTC. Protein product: CSATLGGLTYGYTF.